A single T cell receptor (beta chain) is shown here with its context. Its antigen remains unknown. From germline, CDR1 is SGDLS and CDR2 YYNGEE. V gave up 2 bases and J gave up 6 bases; unmatched junction bases: 5. The CDR3 covers 15 residues. This entry is derived from a study of cytomegalovirus exposure and HLA in healthy donors. Study details: The roughly 120 validation repertoires used the same platform as the roughly 720 first-cohort repertoires (as reported by a later analysis).

Method: immunoSEQ multiplex PCR; TCRdb's copy keeps in-frame clones and lacks some. The table includes approximately 180,000 clones, roughly 86% detected once. Findings and caveats of the study: Subsequent analysis revealed that first-cohort TCR clusters tended to co-occur in the 130 or so validation repertoires. In vitro confirmation showed three CMV-associated chains to be CMV antigen specific. As was reported, the classifier diagnosed cytomegalovirus status with high specificity and sensitivity.

The receptor was derived from a woman aged 18-29 years in good health and CMV-seronegative. The specimen was PBMCs. This chain links TRBV9 with TRBJ2-2, with 9 nucleotides matching TRBD2. The CDR3 spells CASSVREGGAGELFF. The CDR3 DNA follows: TGTGCCAGCAGCGTGCGGGAGGGCGGGGCCGGGGAGCTGTTTTTT.